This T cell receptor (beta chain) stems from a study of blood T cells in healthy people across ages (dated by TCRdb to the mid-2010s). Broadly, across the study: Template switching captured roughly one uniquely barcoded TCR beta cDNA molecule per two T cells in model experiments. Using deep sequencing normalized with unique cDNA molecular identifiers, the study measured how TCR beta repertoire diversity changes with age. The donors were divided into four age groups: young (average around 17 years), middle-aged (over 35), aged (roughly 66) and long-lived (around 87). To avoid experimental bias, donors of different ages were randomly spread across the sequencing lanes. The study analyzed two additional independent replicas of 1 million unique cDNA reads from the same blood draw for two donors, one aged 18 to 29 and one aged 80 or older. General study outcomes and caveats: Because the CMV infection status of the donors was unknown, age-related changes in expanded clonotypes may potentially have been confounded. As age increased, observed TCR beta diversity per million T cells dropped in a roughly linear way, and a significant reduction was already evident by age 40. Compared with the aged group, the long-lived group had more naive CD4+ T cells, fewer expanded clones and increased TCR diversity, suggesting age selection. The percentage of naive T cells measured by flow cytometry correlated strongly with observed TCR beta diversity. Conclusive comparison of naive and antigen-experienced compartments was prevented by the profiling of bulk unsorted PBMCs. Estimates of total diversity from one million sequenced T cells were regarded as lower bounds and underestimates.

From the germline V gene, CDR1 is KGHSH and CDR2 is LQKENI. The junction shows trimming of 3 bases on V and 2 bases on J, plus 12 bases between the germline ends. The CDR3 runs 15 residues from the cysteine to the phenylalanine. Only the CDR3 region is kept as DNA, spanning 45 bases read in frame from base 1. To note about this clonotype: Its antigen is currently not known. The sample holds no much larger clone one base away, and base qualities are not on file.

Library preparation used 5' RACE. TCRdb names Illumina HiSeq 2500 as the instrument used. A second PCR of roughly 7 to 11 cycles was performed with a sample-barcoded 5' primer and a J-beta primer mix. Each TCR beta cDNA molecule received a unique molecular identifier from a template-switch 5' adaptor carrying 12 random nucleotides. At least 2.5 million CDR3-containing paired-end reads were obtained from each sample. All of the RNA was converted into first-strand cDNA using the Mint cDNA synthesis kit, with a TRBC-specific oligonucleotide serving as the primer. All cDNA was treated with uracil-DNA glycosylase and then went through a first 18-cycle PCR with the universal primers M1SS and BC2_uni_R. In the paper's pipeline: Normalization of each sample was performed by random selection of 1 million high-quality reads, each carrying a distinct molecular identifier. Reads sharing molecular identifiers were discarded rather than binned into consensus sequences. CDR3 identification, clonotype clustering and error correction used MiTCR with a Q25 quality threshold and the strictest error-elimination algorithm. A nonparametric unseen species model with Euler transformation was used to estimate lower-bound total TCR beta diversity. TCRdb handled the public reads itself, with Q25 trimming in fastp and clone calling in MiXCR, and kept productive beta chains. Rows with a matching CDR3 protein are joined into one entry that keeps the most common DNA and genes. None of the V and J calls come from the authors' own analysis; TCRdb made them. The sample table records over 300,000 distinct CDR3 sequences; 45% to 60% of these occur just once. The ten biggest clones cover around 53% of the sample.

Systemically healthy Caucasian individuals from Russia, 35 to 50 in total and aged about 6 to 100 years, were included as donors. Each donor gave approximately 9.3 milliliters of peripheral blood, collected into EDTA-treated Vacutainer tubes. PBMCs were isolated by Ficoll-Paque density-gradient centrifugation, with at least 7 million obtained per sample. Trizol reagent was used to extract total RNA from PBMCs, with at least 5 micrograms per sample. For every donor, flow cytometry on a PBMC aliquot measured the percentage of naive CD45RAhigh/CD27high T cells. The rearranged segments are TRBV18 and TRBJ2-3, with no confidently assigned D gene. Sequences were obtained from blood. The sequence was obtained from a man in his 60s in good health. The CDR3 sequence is CASSPRLGPTDTQYF. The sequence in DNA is TGTGCCAGCTCACCTCGGTTAGGGCCCACAGATACGCAGTATTTT.